The 2 T cell receptor beta chains below come from one sample, sequenced in a study of blood T cell repertoires in COVID-19. Sequenced by immunoSEQ multiplex PCR; TCRdb stores in-frame clones only, minus some. The repertoire has more than 50,000 clones, 85% to 90% of them found once; the top ten carry more than 3%. Sequencing was carried out using peripheral blood. Receptor source: a human donor in a cohort sampled during active COVID-19.

A few counts support this clone. One end of the junction does not line up with germline, which may come from a read error. The V call is TRBV30, the J call TRBJ2-1, with D uncertain. CDR1 is GTSNPN, CDR2 SVGIG, per germline (reference sequence). The CDR3 consists of 11 residues. CDR3 protein: CAWSVQTLVIF. The CDR3 nucleotides read TGTGCCTGGAGTGTACAGACCCTTGTAATCTTC.

In this sample, this clone turned up a few times. The DNA of the CDR3 is TGTGCCAGCAGCCAGCAGGGGGCTATATACGAGCAGTACTTC. Translating gives CASSQQGAIYEQYF. The rearrangement links TRBV4-2 to TRBJ2-7; 8 nucleotides agree with TRBD1. This CDR3 region has 14 residues. Looked up from germline, CDR1 is LGHNA and CDR2 is YNFKEQ. Unmatched junction bases numbered 5, after V lost 3 bases and J lost 4 bases.